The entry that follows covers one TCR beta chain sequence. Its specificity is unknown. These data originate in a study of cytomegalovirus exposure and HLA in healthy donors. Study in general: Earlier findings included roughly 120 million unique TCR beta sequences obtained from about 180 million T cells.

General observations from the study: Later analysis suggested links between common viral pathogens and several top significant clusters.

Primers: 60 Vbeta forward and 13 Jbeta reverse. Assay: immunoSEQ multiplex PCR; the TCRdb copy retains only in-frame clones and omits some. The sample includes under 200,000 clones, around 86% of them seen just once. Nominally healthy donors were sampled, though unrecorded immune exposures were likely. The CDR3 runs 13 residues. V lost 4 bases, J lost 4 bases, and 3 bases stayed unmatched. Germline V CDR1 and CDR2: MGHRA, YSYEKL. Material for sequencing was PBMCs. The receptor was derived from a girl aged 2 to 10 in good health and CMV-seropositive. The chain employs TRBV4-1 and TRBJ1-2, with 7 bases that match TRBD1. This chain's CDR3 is CASSPTGSYGYTF. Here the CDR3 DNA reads TGCGCCAGCAGCCCGACAGGGTCCTATGGCTACACCTTC.